One and the same sample provided the 18 T cell receptor beta chains below, sequenced in a study of shared clonotypes between healthy human individuals. TCRdb's copy holds only in-frame clones and misses some; the assay was immunoSEQ multiplex PCR. This table has 2 million to 2.5 million clones, approximately 93% appearing once. Material for sequencing was naive CD4+ T cells from PBMCs. Documented subset: CD45RA+ positively selected. These receptors all stem from a man aged 18 to 30 in good health. Some clones in this sample may be carry-over from other donors' samples.

The chain employs TRBV5-6 and TRBJ2-7; TRBD2 aligns across 7 bases. CDR3 length: 12 residues. The V segment lost 4 bases and the J segment 7 bases; nucleotides outside the gene matches: 5. Germline values: CDR1 SGHDT, CDR2 YYEEEE. The CDR3 spells CASSRAGVEQYF. The CDR3 region has the DNA TGTGCCAGCAGCCGGGCGGGGGTTGAGCAGTACTTC. Full variable domain (rest looked up from reference TRBV5-6 and TRBJ2-7): DAGVTQSPTHLIKTRGQQVTLRCSPKSGHDTVSWYQQALGQGPQFIFQYYEEEERQRGNFPDRFSGHQFPNYSSELNVNALLLGDSALYLCASSRAGVEQYFGPGTRLTVT.

Remarks on this clone: Other DNA sequences from this sample encode an identical CDR3 as well. The chain recombines TRBV6-5 with TRBJ1-1; D ambiguous. There are 15 residues in the CDR3. The germline V gene has CDR1 MNHEY and CDR2 SVGAGI. Trimming took off 0 bases at V and 1 base at J, with 9 bases between the two ends. CDR3 in amino acids: CASSYSSRGNTEAFF. The DNA of the CDR3 is TGTGCCAGCAGTTACTCGAGCCGGGGGAACACTGAAGCTTTCTTT.

This clone showed up just once. CDR3 residues: CASSPGTANEAFF. Written as DNA, the CDR3 is TGTGCCAGCAGTCCCGGGACCGCTAATGAAGCTTTCTTT. The chain links TRBV7-9 to TRBJ1-1; D perhaps matches TRBD1 (5 bases). The CDR3 loop spans 13 amino acids. V shed 6 bases and J shed 7 bases, with 15 bases lying between them. Germline V lookup: CDR1 SEHNR, CDR2 FQNEAQ (reference sequence).

This clone was seen once. The gene calls are TRBV7-2 and TRBJ2-1; 9 positions match TRBD2. In germline, CDR1 is SGHTA, CDR2 FQGNSA. Germline trimming cut 3 bases from V and 7 bases from J; bases unmatched to any gene: 10. The length of the CDR3 is 16 residues. CDR3 protein: CASSFTGTSQGNEQFF. CDR3 nucleotide sequence: TGTGCCAGCAGCTTTACCGGGACTAGCCAGGGGAATGAGCAGTTCTTC.

About this clone itself: The same CDR3 arises from other DNA sequences in this sample as well. The genes are TRBV19 and TRBJ2-5; D gene unclear. Germline V gene sequence: CDR1 LNHDA, CDR2 SQIVND (reference sequence). The CDR3 totals 12 residues. V was pared by 6 bases and J by 1 base, with 6 bases between. The CDR3 nucleotides read TGTGCCAGTAGCAGGACCCAAGAGACCCAGTACTTC. Translating it yields CASSRTQETQYF.

With respect to this clone: Other DNA sequences in this sample translate to the same CDR3. V is TRBV5-5 and J is TRBJ2-5; D not certain. Germline CDR1 SGHKS, CDR2 YYEKEE (reference sequence). V was trimmed by 0 bases and J by 0 bases, leaving 6 bases between them. This CDR3 comprises 14 residues. CDR3 protein: CASSLGGYQETQYF. The CDR3 DNA sequence: TGTGCCAGCAGCTTGGGTGGGTACCAAGAGACCCAGTACTTC.

V usage is TRBV14 and J usage is TRBJ2-5; weak D call: TRBD2 (5 bases). In germline, CDR1 is SGHDN, CDR2 FVKESK. The V gene lost 1 base and the J gene lost 9 bases, with 18 bases spanning the gap. The CDR3 loop spans 15 amino acids. DNA for the CDR3: TGTGCCAGCAGCCAAGGCGGGTGGCCGCCCGGGCCCCAGTACTTC. Translating gives CASSQGGWPPGPQYF.

The V and J genes are TRBV9 and TRBJ1-5, with TRBD1 matching 9 bases. The V gene end was trimmed by 0 bases and the J gene end by 3 bases; junction bases not matched to a gene: 4. Germline CDR1 is SGDLS and CDR2 is YYNGEE. This CDR3 comprises 16 residues. CDR3 sequence reads: CASSVGGDRDNQPQHF. CDR3 bases: TGTGCCAGCAGCGTAGGGGGGGACAGGGACAATCAGCCCCAGCATTTT.

The gene calls are TRBV28 and TRBJ1-2; D ambiguous. The germline V gene encodes CDR1 MDHEN and CDR2 SYDVKM. This CDR3 region has 17 residues. Trimming pared 5 bases from V and 1 base from J, leaving 20 bases between. The CDR3 region has the DNA TGTGCCAGCAGTCCCCCCCGGACCTCCGGTAGTAACTATGGCTACACCTTC. Its translation is CASSPPRTSGSNYGYTF.

The V gene is TRBV5-1, the J gene TRBJ2-1; 7 bases map to TRBD2. In germline, CDR1 is SGHRS, CDR2 YFSETQ. V shed 4 bases and J 3 bases; nucleotides not matched to a gene: 10. The CDR3 totals 16 residues. CDR3 sequence (DNA): TGCGCCAGCAGCCCGGGCGCGGGAGCTGTCTACAATGAGCAGTTCTTC. This codes for CASSPGAGAVYNEQFF.

The chain carries TRBV9 and TRBJ2-1; the D gene is possibly TRBD2 (7 bases). V shed 0 bases and J shed 7 bases, with 20 bases lying between them. Germline values: CDR1 SGDLS, CDR2 YYNGEE. CDR3 length: 17 amino acids. CDR3 amino acids: CASSVGRDGGPGNEQFF. The CDR3, as DNA: TGTGCCAGCAGCGTAGGAAGAGACGGGGGGCCGGGGAATGAGCAGTTCTTC.

The rearrangement uses TRBV9 and TRBJ1-1; D perhaps matches TRBD1 (5 bases). Trimming shortened V by 0 bases and J by 0 bases, and 12 bases separated the two germline ends. Per the germline V gene, CDR1 is SGDLS and CDR2 is YYNGEE. There are 16 residues in the CDR3. CDR3 in amino acids: CASSVDSGRLNTEAFF. Here the CDR3 DNA reads TGTGCCAGCAGCGTAGACTCGGGACGCTTGAACACTGAAGCTTTCTTT.

The chain combines TRBV4-2 with TRBJ1-1, with unresolved D. Trimming took 0 bases from V and 5 from J, leaving 10 bases between them. Germline lookup yields CDR1 LGHNA and CDR2 YNFKEQ. The CDR3 has 14 residues. CDR3 sequence (DNA): TGTGCCAGCAGCCAAGAGGCAGCGACGACTGAAGCTTTCTTT. Translated, it gives CASSQEAATTEAFF.

The rearrangement uses TRBV11-2 and TRBJ2-7; maybe TRBD2 (6 bases). Per the germline V gene, CDR1 is SGHAT and CDR2 is FQNNGV. V shed 1 base and J shed 5 bases, with 15 bases lying between them. CDR3 length: 15 residues. CDR3 loop: CASSLGAVSGDEQYF. The CDR3, as DNA: TGTGCCAGCAGCTTAGGGGCGGTCTCGGGGGACGAGCAGTACTTC.

The chain uses TRBV7-3 and TRBJ2-5; 7 bases match TRBD1. Unmatched junction bases numbered 5, after V lost 4 bases and J lost 0 bases. The CDR3 has 15 amino acids. Germline values: CDR1 SGHTA, CDR2 FQGTGA. The CDR3 region has the DNA TGTGCCAGCAGCTGCGAAAGGGGGCACCAAGAGACCCAGTACTTC. Translated: CASSCERGHQETQYF.

The chain is built from TRBV30 and TRBJ2-2; tentative D call: TRBD2 (5 bases). CDR1 and CDR2 from the germline V gene are GTSNPN and SVGIG (reference sequence). V dropped 7 bases and J dropped 4 bases, with 16 bases sitting between them. The CDR3 extends over 14 amino acids. CDR3 DNA: TGTGCCTCGGAGGCGGGCGGTTCCACCGGGGAGCTGTTTTTT. It encodes CASEAGGSTGELFF.

The chain combines TRBV7-9 with TRBJ1-3; D unclear. This CDR3 has 19 residues. V lost 4 bases, J lost 0 bases, and 22 bases lay in between. Germline CDR1 and CDR2: SEHNR and FQNEAQ (reference sequence). CDR3 in DNA: TGTGCCAGCAGCTACAGCGGAGATCTTGGACCTTTCTCTGGAAACACCATATATTTT. It encodes CASSYSGDLGPFSGNTIYF.

This clone showed up just a few times. This chain joins TRBV29-1 and TRBJ1-2; TRBD1 agrees at 8 bases. V trimming: 6 bases; J trimming: 7 bases; junction bases outside the gene matches: 10. Germline values: CDR1 SQVTM, CDR2 ANQGSEA. This CDR3 is 13 amino acids long. The CDR3 bases are TGCAGCGTGACCCTAACAGGGGGAGGTGGCTACACCTTC. Its protein is CSVTLTGGGGYTF.